This T cell receptor (beta chain) was obtained from a study of T cell responses to AZD1222 COVID-19 vaccine. This CDR3 has 13 residues. Trimming shortened V by 1 base and J by 6 bases, and 6 bases separated the two germline ends. Points on this clone: Its cognate antigen is unknown.

Profiled with immunoSEQ multiplex PCR; TCRdb holds only in-frame clones, not every one. The sample holds about 42,000 clones; around 89% are singletons and the top ten take just under 25%. Study conclusions and caveats: The donor group comprised mostly white British people and more females; the analysis possibly underestimated clonal diversity. Spike-wide coverage was observed for vaccine-associated CD4 TCRs, with dominant responses at 160-218 and 743-854.

Sequenced here: peripheral blood, sampled 28 days after the second AZD1222 dose. This receptor was taken from an adult who received the AZD1222 COVID-19 vaccine. The chain links TRBV12-3 or TRBV12-4 to TRBJ2-2; D gene unclear. The CDR3 is CASSLVGPGELFF. The DNA of the CDR3 is TGTGCCAGCAGTTTAGTAGGCCCCGGGGAGCTGTTTTTT.